This T cell receptor beta chain comes out of a study of T cell repertoires in cytomegalovirus infection. A single record per CDR3 protein comes from TCRdb applying MiXCR to the reads. This sample carries approximately 89,000 distinct CDR3 sequences, about 24% of them seen once, and the ten largest clones take approximately 53%. The CDR3 sequence is 14 residues long. The germline V gene encodes CDR1 MNHNS and CDR2 SASEGT. The V gene end was trimmed by 1 base and the J gene end by 4 bases; junction bases not matched to a gene: 4. This clonotype was observed at least ten times. Antigen unknown. The sample here was CD8+ T cells from cultured PBMCs, taken from culture after CMV antigen stimulation. This TCR came from a human donor in good health (CMV status not recorded). Some clones in this sample may be carry-over from other donors' samples. This chain uses TRBV6-1 with TRBJ2-7, with 7 bases lining up with TRBD2. The CDR3 coding sequence is TGTGCCAGCAGTGAAGGGTCGGGAGGATACGAGCAGTACTTC. As protein: CASSEGSGGYEQYF.